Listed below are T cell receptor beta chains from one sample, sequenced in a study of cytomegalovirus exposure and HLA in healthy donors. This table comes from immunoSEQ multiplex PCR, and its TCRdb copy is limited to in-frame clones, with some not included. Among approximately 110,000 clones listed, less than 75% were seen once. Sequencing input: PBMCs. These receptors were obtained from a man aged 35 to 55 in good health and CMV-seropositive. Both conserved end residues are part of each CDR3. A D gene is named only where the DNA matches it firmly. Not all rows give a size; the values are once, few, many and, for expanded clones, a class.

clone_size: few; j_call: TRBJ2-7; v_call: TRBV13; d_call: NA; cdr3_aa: CASSLGVSYEQYF; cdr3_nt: TGTGCCAGCAGCTTAGGCGTCTCCTACGAGCAGTACTTC
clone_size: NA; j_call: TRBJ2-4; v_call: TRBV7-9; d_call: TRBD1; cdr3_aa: CASSSQGIFQYF; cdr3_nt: TGTGCCAGCAGCTCACAGGGGATCTTTCAGTACTTC
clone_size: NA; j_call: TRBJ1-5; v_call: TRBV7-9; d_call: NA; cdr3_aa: CASSGSGQNQPQHF; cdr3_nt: TGTGCCAGCAGCGGGAGCGGACAGAATCAGCCCCAGCATTTT
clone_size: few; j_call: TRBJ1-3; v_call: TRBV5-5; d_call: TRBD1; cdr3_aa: CASSYSTGGNTIYF; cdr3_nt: TGTGCCAGCAGCTACTCGACAGGGGGAAACACCATATATTTT
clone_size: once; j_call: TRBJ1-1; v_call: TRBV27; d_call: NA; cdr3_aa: CASRDPGDTEAFF; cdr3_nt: TGTGCCAGCCGCGACCCGGGGGACACTGAAGCTTTCTTT
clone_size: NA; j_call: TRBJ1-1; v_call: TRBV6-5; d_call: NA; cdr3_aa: CASSYSGYTEAFF; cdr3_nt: TGTGCCAGCAGTTACTCCGGTTACACTGAAGCTTTCTTT
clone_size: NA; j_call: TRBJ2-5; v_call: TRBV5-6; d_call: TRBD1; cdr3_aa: CASSYPGGVLETQYF; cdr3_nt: TGTGCCAGCAGCTATCCAGGGGGTGTATTAGAGACCCAGTACTTC
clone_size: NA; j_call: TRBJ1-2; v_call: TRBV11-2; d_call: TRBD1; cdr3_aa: CASTPVGGGHYGYTF; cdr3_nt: TGTGCCAGCACCCCCGTTGGAGGGGGCCACTATGGCTACACCTTC
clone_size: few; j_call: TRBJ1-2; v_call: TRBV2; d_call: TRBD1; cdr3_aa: CASSPGQSFYGYTF; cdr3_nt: TGTGCCAGCAGTCCGGGACAGTCTTTCTATGGCTACACCTTC
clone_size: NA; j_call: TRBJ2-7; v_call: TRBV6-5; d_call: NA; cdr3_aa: CASSYGPFYEQYF; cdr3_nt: TGTGCCAGCAGTTACGGCCCTTTTTACGAGCAGTACTTC
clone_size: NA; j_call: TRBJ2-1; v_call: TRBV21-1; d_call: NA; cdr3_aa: CASSNLGRNEQFF; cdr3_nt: TGTGCCAGCAGCAATTTGGGGAGAAATGAGCAGTTCTTC
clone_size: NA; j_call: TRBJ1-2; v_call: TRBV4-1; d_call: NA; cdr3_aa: CASSQVATVYGYTF; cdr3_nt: TGCGCCAGCAGCCAAGTAGCCACGGTCTATGGCTACACCTTC
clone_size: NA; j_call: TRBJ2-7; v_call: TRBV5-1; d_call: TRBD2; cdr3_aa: CASSFAGTSGFIYEQYF; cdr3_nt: TGCGCCAGCAGCTTCGCCGGGACTAGCGGCTTTATCTACGAGCAGTACTTC
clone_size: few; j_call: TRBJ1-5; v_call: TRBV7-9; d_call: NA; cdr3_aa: CASSLSSQPQHF; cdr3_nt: TGTGCCAGCAGCTTATCTAGTCAGCCCCAGCATTTT
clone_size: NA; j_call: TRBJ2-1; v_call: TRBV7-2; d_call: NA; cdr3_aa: CASSRGGPLDEQFF; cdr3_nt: TGTGCCAGCAGCCGGGGAGGCCCCCTCGATGAGCAGTTCTTC
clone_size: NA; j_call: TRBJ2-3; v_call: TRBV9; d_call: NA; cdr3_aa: CASSVAPVPDTQYF; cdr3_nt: TGTGCCAGCAGCGTAGCTCCAGTCCCAGATACGCAGTATTTT
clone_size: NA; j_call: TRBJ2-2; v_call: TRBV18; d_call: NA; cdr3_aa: CASSPSQGRNTGELFF; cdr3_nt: TGTGCCAGCTCACCATCACAGGGAAGAAACACCGGGGAGCTGTTTTTT
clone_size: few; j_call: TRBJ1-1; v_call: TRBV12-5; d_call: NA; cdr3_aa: CASGFQGGTEAFF; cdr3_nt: TGTGCTAGTGGTTTCCAGGGAGGCACTGAAGCTTTCTTT
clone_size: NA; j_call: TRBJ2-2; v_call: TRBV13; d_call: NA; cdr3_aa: CASSFQGSGELFF; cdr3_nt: TGTGCCAGCAGCTTCCAGGGGTCCGGGGAGCTGTTTTTT
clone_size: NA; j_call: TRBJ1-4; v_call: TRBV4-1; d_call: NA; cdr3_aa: CASSQGSRAATNEKLFF; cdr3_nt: TGCGCCAGCAGCCAAGGATCCAGGGCTGCAACTAATGAAAAACTGTTTTTT
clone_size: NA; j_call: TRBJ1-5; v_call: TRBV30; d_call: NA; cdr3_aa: CAVGWTANQPQHF; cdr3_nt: TGTGCTGTTGGTTGGACAGCAAATCAGCCCCAGCATTTT
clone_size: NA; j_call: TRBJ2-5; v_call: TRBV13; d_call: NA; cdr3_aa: CASSLALSRGETQYF; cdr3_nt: TGTGCCAGCAGCTTAGCCCTGAGCAGGGGAGAGACCCAGTACTTC
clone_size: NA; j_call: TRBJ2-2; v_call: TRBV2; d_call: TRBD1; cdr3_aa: CASRGQGATGELFF; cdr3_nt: TGTGCCAGCAGGGGACAGGGGGCCACCGGGGAGCTGTTTTTT
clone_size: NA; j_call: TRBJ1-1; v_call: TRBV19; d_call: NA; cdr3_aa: CASSSGVGNTEAFF; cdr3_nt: TGTGCCAGTAGCTCAGGGGTCGGAAACACTGAAGCTTTCTTT
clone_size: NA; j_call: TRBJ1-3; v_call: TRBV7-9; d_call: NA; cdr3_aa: CASSLRSLGNTIYF; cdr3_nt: TGTGCCAGCAGCTTGAGGTCTCTCGGAAACACCATATATTTT
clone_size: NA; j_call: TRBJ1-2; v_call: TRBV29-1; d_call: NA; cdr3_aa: CSVEPPRRGDGYTF; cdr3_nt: TGCAGCGTTGAACCCCCACGTAGGGGCGATGGCTACACCTTC
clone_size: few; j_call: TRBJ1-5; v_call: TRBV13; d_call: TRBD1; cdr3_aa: CASSMGQGSNQPQHF; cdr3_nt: TGTGCCAGCAGCATGGGACAGGGAAGCAATCAGCCCCAGCATTTT
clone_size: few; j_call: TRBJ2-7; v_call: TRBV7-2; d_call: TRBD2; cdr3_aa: CASSLAPGLASEQYF; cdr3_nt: TGTGCCAGCAGCTTAGCCCCGGGACTAGCTTCCGAGCAGTACTTC
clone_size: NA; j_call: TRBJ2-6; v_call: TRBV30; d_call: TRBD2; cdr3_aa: CAWSALAGGAGANVLTF; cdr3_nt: TGTGCCTGGAGCGCTCTAGCGGGAGGCGCTGGGGCCAACGTCCTGACTTTC
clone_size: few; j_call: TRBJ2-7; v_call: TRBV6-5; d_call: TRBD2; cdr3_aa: CASSYSSSGNYEQYF; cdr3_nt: TGTGCCAGCAGTTACTCGTCTAGCGGGAACTACGAGCAGTACTTC
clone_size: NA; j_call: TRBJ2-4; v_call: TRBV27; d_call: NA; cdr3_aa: CASLLSSLVKNIQYF; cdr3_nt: TGTGCCAGCCTACTCAGTAGCCTGGTGAAAAACATTCAGTACTTC